The 25 T cell receptor beta chains presented below share a single source sample, sequenced in a study of T cells after yellow fever vaccination. TCRdb re-analysed the 5' RACE reads in MiXCR, keeping a single row per CDR3 protein. Among 360,000 or so distinct CDR3 sequences listed, around 10% were seen once. The sequenced sample was PBMCs, obtained on the day of the first yellow fever vaccination. These receptors originate from a man younger than 30 who received the YFV17D yellow fever vaccine.

A few counts support this clonotype. V gene TRBV9 combines with J gene TRBJ2-3; 7 bases fit TRBD1. Trimming at V came to 4 bases and at J to 6 bases, leaving 17 bases not matched to a gene. This CDR3 contains 17 residues. Per germline, CDR1 SGDLS and CDR2 YYNGEE. The CDR3 region has the DNA TGTGCCAGCAGCCTATACCGGGACAGTCAATATCCCGATACGCAGTATTTT. Translated: CASSLYRDSQYPDTQYF.

This clonotype occurred a few times. The chain recombines TRBV5-1 with TRBJ2-5, with a weak D call TRBD2 (6 bases). The V gene's germline CDR1 is SGHRS and CDR2 YFSETQ. Trimming removed 4 bases from V and 0 bases from J, with 13 bases in between. The CDR3 loop spans 15 amino acids. The CDR3 loop is CASSRYSGDQETQYF. The CDR3 DNA is TGCGCCAGCAGCCGTTATTCGGGGGACCAAGAGACCCAGTACTTC.

This clonotype was seen repeatedly, ten times or more. The rearrangement uses TRBV5-1 and TRBJ2-1; D may be TRBD1 (7 bases). Trimming left V 5 bases short and J 6 bases short, with 12 bases between. The CDR3 is 13 residues long. Per germline, CDR1 SGHRS and CDR2 YFSETQ. This chain's CDR3 is CASRTQGGNEQFF. The CDR3, as DNA: TGCGCCAGCAGGACCCAGGGGGGCAATGAGCAGTTCTTC.

This clonotype was picked up a small number of times. The rearrangement links TRBV7-2 to TRBJ2-1; D is undetermined. The CDR3 loop spans 14 amino acids. Germline V gene lookup returns CDR1 SGHTA and CDR2 FQGNSA. V lost 2 bases and J 3 bases, leaving 8 bases between the germline ends. CDR3 amino acids: CASSLQGFYNEQFF. The CDR3 bases are TGTGCCAGCAGCTTACAAGGCTTCTACAATGAGCAGTTCTTC.

At least ten counts were recorded for this clonotype. The rearrangement joins TRBV5-1 to TRBJ2-7; D call uncertain. The germline V gene encodes CDR1 SGHRS and CDR2 YFSETQ. The CDR3 contains 14 residues. Trimming left V 6 bases short and J 1 base short, with 14 bases between. Here the CDR3 DNA reads TGCGCCAGCAACCTCGGTGGGGTATCCTACGAGCAGTACTTC. Residues: CASNLGGVSYEQYF.

The chain uses TRBV13 and TRBJ1-2, with D uncertain. CDR3 size: 14 residues. Germline assignment: CDR1 PRHDT and CDR2 FYEKMQ (reference sequence). Trimming removed 5 bases from V and 6 bases from J, with 16 bases in between. CDR3 in DNA: TGTGCCAGCAGCCATGTTACAAGGAGCAATGGCTACACCTTC. Translated, it gives CASSHVTRSNGYTF.

There are a few counts of this clonotype. This chain links TRBV5-1 with TRBJ1-2; TRBD1 aligns across 9 bases. Germline assignment: CDR1 SGHRS and CDR2 YFSETQ. V shed 6 bases and J 4 bases; nucleotides not matched to a gene: 16. The CDR3 is 17 residues long. In DNA, the CDR3 is TGCGCCAGCACCCCGGGACAGGGTGGGGAACGTTCCTATGGCTACACCTTC. Its protein product is CASTPGQGGERSYGYTF.

V gene TRBV7-3 combines with J gene TRBJ2-6; TRBD1 aligns across 8 bases. The CDR3 runs to 17 residues. The germline gives CDR1 SGHTA, CDR2 FQGTGA. V was clipped by 3 bases and J by 0 bases; unmatched bases: 4. CDR3: CASSFRTGISGANVLTF. CDR3 in DNA: TGTGCCAGCAGCTTCCGGACAGGGATCTCTGGGGCCAACGTCCTGACTTTC.

This rearrangement joins TRBV25-1 to TRBJ2-3; 8 bases match TRBD2. The CDR3 has 16 residues. V lost 7 bases to trimming and J lost 7 bases; unmatched junction nucleotides: 16. Germline values: CDR1 MGHDK, CDR2 SYGVNS. CDR3: CASKGGGTSAQNTQYF. For the CDR3, the DNA is TGTGCCAGCAAGGGCGGGGGGACCTCTGCACAGAATACGCAGTATTTT. Complete variable domain (other parts from reference TRBV25-1 and TRBJ2-3): EADIYQTPRYLVIGTGKKITLECSQTMGHDKMYWYQQDPGMELHLIHYSYGVNSTEKGDLSSESTVSRIRTEHFPLTLESARPSHTSQYLCASKGGGTSAQNTQYFGPGTRLTVL.

Only a few counts were recorded for this clonotype. The chain joins TRBV6-2 or TRBV6-3 to TRBJ2-3, with 9 bases matching TRBD2. The ends lost 2 bases at V and 2 bases at J; junction bases unmatched: 2. The CDR3 is 15 amino acids. Germline CDR1 MNHEY, CDR2 SVGEGT. The CDR3 sequence is CASSYASGDTDTQYF. CDR3 nucleotides: TGTGCCAGCAGTTACGCTAGCGGGGACACAGATACGCAGTATTTT.

The chain employs TRBV5-1 and TRBJ1-2, with D perhaps TRBD1 (5 bases). With 0 bases removed from V and 8 bases from J, the gap between germline ends came to 20 bases. Germline-derived CDR1 and CDR2 are SGHRS and YFSETQ. The CDR3 is made up of 16 amino acids. The CDR3 loop is CASSLAGGLEITGYTF. The CDR3, as DNA: TGCGCCAGCAGCTTGGCCGGGGGACTGGAAATTACGGGCTACACCTTC. The variable domain in full, with the rest retrieved from reference TRBV5-1 and TRBJ1-2, is KAGVTQTPRYLIKTRGQQVTLSCSPISGHRSVSWYQQTPGQGLQFLFEYFSETQRNKGNFPGRFSGRQFSNSRSEMNVSTLELGDSALYLCASSLAGGLEITGYTFGSGTRLTVV.

Ten or more counts support this clonotype. V and J are TRBV7-2 and TRBJ1-1, with 8 positions matching TRBD1. J was trimmed by 1 base and V by 5 bases; bases with no gene match: 12. The CDR3 has 17 residues. Looked up from germline, CDR1 is SGHTA and CDR2 is FQGNSA. Written as DNA, the CDR3 is TGTGCCAGCAGCCCCGGTGGGGCAGGGGGCGCGAACACTGAAGCTTTCTTT. The encoded protein is CASSPGGAGGANTEAFF.

The rearrangement links TRBV18 to TRBJ2-5; maybe TRBD1 (5 bases). This CDR3 comprises 14 residues. Germline CDR1 is KGHSH and CDR2 is LQKENI. V was trimmed by 3 bases and J by 4 bases, leaving 12 bases between them. CDR3 coding DNA: TGTGCCAGCTCACCGTCGGACAAGGGAGAGACCCAGTACTTC. Its translation is CASSPSDKGETQYF. The full variable domain, completed using reference TRBV18 and TRBJ2-5, is NAGVMQNPRHLVRRRGQEARLRCSPMKGHSHVYWYRQLPEEGLKFMVYLQKENIIDESGMPKERFSAEFPKEGPSILRIQQVVRGDSAAYFCASSPSDKGETQYFGPGTRLLVL.

This chain links TRBV7-8 with TRBJ1-2; D perhaps matches TRBD1 (6 bases). Trimming pared 1 base from V and 4 bases from J, leaving 16 bases between. This CDR3 contains 16 residues. Germline assignment: CDR1 SGHVS and CDR2 FQNEAQ. The CDR3 bases are TGTGCCAGCAGCTTAGGGAACAGGGCCCTAAGCTATGGCTACACCTTC. It specifies CASSLGNRALSYGYTF.

This clonotype was counted ten times or more. This chain joins TRBV7-2 and TRBJ2-4, with a tentative D call TRBD2 (5 bases). CDR3 size: 14 residues. V lost 5 bases and J 0 bases, leaving 8 bases between the germline ends. Germline V gives CDR1 SGHTA, CDR2 FQGNSA. The CDR3 region is CASSPGLAKNIQYF. Here the CDR3 DNA reads TGTGCCAGCAGCCCCGGACTAGCCAAAAACATTCAGTACTTC.

The rearrangement joins TRBV6-2 or TRBV6-3 to TRBJ2-5; weak D call: TRBD2 (6 bases). Per the germline V gene, CDR1 is MNHEY and CDR2 is SVGEGT. CDR3 length: 17 residues. Trimming took 6 bases from V and 5 from J, leaving 25 bases between them. CDR3 nucleotide sequence: TGTGCCAGCAGACATTACGGATTAGCGGACGTCAGCGAGACCCAGTACTTC. Its translation is CASRHYGLADVSETQYF.

V usage is TRBV12-3 or TRBV12-4 and J usage is TRBJ2-3; 10 nucleotides match TRBD2. This CDR3 region has 14 residues. V dropped 6 bases and J dropped 4; count of bases not matched to a gene: 4. The chain's CDR3 is CASSLAGDPDTQYF. As DNA, the CDR3 is TGTGCCAGCAGCCTAGCGGGGGACCCAGATACGCAGTATTTT.

V usage is TRBV4-1 and J usage is TRBJ1-5; D perhaps matches TRBD1 (6 bases). The germline CDR1 and CDR2 sequences are MGHRA and YSYEKL. The CDR3 extends over 17 amino acids. Trimming shortened V by 4 bases and J by 5 bases, and 21 bases separated the two germline ends. For the CDR3, the DNA is TGCGCCAGCAGCCGACTCTACTTCGACAGGAAACATCAGCCCCAGCATTTT. Translated: CASSRLYFDRKHQPQHF.

This rearrangement joins TRBV2 to TRBJ2-7; D may be TRBD1 (6 bases). Germline lookup yields CDR1 SNHLY and CDR2 FYNNEI. The CDR3 has 16 residues. V was trimmed by 5 bases and J by 4 bases, leaving 21 bases between them. The CDR3 DNA sequence: TGTGCCAGCAGTAAGTTTGGGACACCACCCCAATACGAGCAGTACGTC. Its translation: CASSKFGTPPQYEQYV.

This clonotype appeared a few times. This chain connects TRBV5-1 to TRBJ1-1; 9 nucleotides align to TRBD1. CDR3 length: 14 residues. Germline CDR1 SGHRS, CDR2 YFSETQ. J gave up 4 bases and V 3 bases, and 4 bases lay outside the gene matches. The CDR3 protein is CASSWGQGSTEAFF. The DNA for the CDR3 is TGCGCCAGCAGCTGGGGACAGGGCTCCACTGAAGCTTTCTTT.

V is TRBV20-1 and J is TRBJ2-3, with TRBD2 matching 10 bases. The CDR3 contains 15 residues. Germline CDR1 and CDR2: DFQATT and SNEGSKA (reference sequence). With 1 base clipped from V and 4 bases from J, the junction kept 5 bases outside the gene matches. Written as DNA, the CDR3 is TGCAGTGCTAGAGGGACTAGCGGAGTTCCAGATACGCAGTATTTT. Its protein product is CSARGTSGVPDTQYF.

This clonotype turned up a few times. This sequence joins TRBV6-2 or TRBV6-3 and TRBJ2-5, with a tentative D call TRBD2 (7 bases). CDR1 MNHEY and CDR2 SVGEGT come from the germline V gene. The ends were cut back, 8 bases at V and 9 bases at J, with 22 bases in the middle. The CDR3 runs 14 residues. CDR3 amino acids: CASALRTEGGAQYF. CDR3 coding DNA: TGTGCCAGCGCCCTTAGGACGGAGGGGGGGGCCCAGTACTTC.

The V call is TRBV5-1, the J call TRBJ2-5, with TRBD2 matching over 14 bases. Germline trimming cut 4 bases from V and 4 bases from J; bases unmatched to any gene: 9. Germline V lookup: CDR1 SGHRS, CDR2 YFSETQ. This CDR3 comprises 17 residues. The CDR3 is CASSPGLAGASGETQYF. CDR3 bases: TGCGCCAGCAGCCCGGGACTAGCGGGGGCTTCGGGAGAGACCCAGTACTTC.

This clonotype occurred a few times. The rearrangement links TRBV4-3 to TRBJ2-7; maybe TRBD1 (5 bases). The CDR3 has 15 amino acids. Trimming pared 0 bases from V and 4 bases from J, leaving 13 bases between. Per germline, CDR1 LGHNA and CDR2 YSLEER. CDR3 sequence: CASSQDRWTNYEQYF. Written as DNA, the CDR3 is TGCGCCAGCAGCCAAGATAGGTGGACAAATTACGAGCAGTACTTC.

V gene TRBV11-2 combines with J gene TRBJ1-1; D uncertain. CDR3 length: 18 residues. CDR1 is SGHAT and CDR2 is FQNNGV in the germline V gene. V was cut by 0 bases and J by 10 bases, with 27 bases left in between. The CDR3 DNA follows: TGTGCCAGCAGCTTAGAAGCCCCTAGGAGACCCAGCCACTGGAGAGCTTTCTTT. This encodes CASSLEAPRRPSHWRAFF.